The entry that follows covers one TCR beta chain sequence. The antigen remains undetermined. The CDR3 is 15 residues long. In germline, CDR1 is KGHSH, CDR2 LQKENI. V lost 6 bases to trimming and J lost 2 bases, with 16 bases between them. This record belongs to a study of vaccination effects on CD4 cells after COVID-19. With the ViraFEST assay, the study expanded antigen-specific CD4+ T cells using viral peptide pools, then sequenced them. Isolation of CD4+ T cells took place after more than 9 days of culture. Assay: immunoSEQ multiplex PCR; the TCRdb copy retains only in-frame clones and omits some. The profile shows around 79,000 clones, roughly 74% of them singletons.

This receptor was obtained from a human donor who received a COVID-19 vaccine. Sequencing was performed on CD4+ T cells from PBMCs cultured with HCoV-229E spike peptides, taken before COVID-19 vaccination. J is TRBJ2-5 and V is TRBV18; TRBD1 is a possible D gene (5 bases). CDR3 sequence (DNA): TGTGCCAGCTCCACATTCACAGGAGTACAAGAGACCCAGTACTTC. This translates into CASSTFTGVQETQYF.